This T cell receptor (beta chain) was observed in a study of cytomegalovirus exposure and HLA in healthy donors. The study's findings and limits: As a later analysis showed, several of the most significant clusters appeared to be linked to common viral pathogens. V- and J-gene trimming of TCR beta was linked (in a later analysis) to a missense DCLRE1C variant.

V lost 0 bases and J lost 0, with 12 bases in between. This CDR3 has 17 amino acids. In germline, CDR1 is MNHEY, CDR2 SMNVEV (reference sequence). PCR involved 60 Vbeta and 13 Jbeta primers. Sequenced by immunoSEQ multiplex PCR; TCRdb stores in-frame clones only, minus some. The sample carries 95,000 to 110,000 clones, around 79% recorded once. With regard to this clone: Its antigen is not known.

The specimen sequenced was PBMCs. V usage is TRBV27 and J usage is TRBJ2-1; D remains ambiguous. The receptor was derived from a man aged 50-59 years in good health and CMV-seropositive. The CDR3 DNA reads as TGTGCCAGCAGTTTATCGTCCCAGGCGCCCTCCTACAATGAGCAGTTCTTC. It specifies CASSLSSQAPSYNEQFF.